Below, one TCR beta chain is given with its context. No antigen is known for it. The repertoire was sequenced with immunoSEQ multiplex PCR; TCRdb's copy has only in-frame clones and lacks some. Of about 1 million clones in the sample, approximately 78% were seen once. The data stem from a study of shared clonotypes between healthy human individuals. About the research overall: Researchers drew samples from a couple of women and a few men aged 18 to 49.

Regarding the study as a whole: It was anticipated that sequencing depth would influence how many clonotypes donors shared. Sorted-subset samples were not fully sequenced, rarefaction indicated. Estimated clonotype richness was generally higher in naive than memory subsets.

This clonotype was sampled from a man aged 18-30 years in good health. Some clones in this sample may be carry-over from other donors' samples. The sequenced sample was memory CD4+ T cells from PBMCs. Subset given: CD45RA-negative fraction.

CDR3 loop: CASSVGTSNNEQFF. The CDR3 bases are TGTGCCAGCAGCGTTGGGACTAGTAACAATGAGCAGTTCTTC. The chain uses TRBV7-7 and TRBJ2-1; 8 nucleotides line up with TRBD2. The CDR3 is 14 amino acids. J lost 5 bases, V lost 5 bases, and 5 bases had no gene match. Germline CDR1 and CDR2: SSHAT and FNYEAQ (reference sequence).